This T cell receptor beta chain is drawn from a study of pediatric ulcerative colitis. As for the study in general: Ulcerative colitis patients had pancolitis or left-sided colitis, with confirming histology. Study-wide results and caveats: Ulcerative colitis patients shared more blood-rectal clones than controls.

On this clone: No antigen is known for it.

Rectal tissue came from one to two pinch biopsies taken at colonoscopy. Trimming pared 2 bases from V and 4 bases from J, leaving 18 bases between. CDR1 and CDR2 (germline): SGDLS, YYNGEE. This CDR3 contains 16 residues. Samples were sequenced at Survey level, maximum 500,000 reads. TCRdb keeps only in-frame clones here, not all; method: immunoSEQ multiplex PCR. The top ten hold over 3% of the sample, which has 40,000 to 55,000 clones, 78% seen once. The V call is TRBV9, the J call TRBJ1-1, with D uncertain. The sequence came from a girl aged 5 to 17 with moderate ulcerative colitis. Sequenced input: gut tissue. Written as DNA, the CDR3 is TGTGCCAGCAGCGTGAGTTCTCACGCCTCCTTCACTGAAGCTTTCTTT. As protein: CASSVSSHASFTEAFF.